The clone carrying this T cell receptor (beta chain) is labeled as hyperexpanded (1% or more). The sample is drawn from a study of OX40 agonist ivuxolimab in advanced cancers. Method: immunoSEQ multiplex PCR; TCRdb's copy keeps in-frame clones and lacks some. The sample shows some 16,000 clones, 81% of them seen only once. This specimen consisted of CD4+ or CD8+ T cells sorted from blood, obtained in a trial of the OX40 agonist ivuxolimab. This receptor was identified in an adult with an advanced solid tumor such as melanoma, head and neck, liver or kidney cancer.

The CDR3 sequence is CASSPEAGITEAFF. Here the CDR3 DNA reads TGCGCCAGCAGCCCCGAGGCTGGGATTACTGAAGCTTTCTTT. This chain connects TRBV4-1 to TRBJ1-1, with unresolved D. The germline gives CDR1 MGHRA, CDR2 YSYEKL. The CDR3 is 14 amino acids. V was clipped by 4 bases and J by 5 bases, with 14 bases between them.